These T cell receptor beta chains were read from a single sample in a study of radiotherapy plus CTLA-4 blockade in lung cancer. Only in-frame clones appear in the TCRdb table, and some are missing; sequencing was by immunoSEQ multiplex PCR. The sample yields approximately 60,000 clones, around 80% seen once. Material: peripheral blood, obtained from a patient treated with radiotherapy plus ipilimumab. All receptors come from a human donor with non-small cell lung cancer whose response to radiotherapy plus ipilimumab could not be evaluated. Each CDR3 is given with its conserved first and last residue. The order of the fields is D gene, clone size, V gene, J gene, CDR3 protein, CDR3 DNA. D genes are given only for firm matches. A clone size is listed for some rows: how often the clone was seen (once, few, many), or a class if it is expanded.

d_gene: TRBD1
abundance: NA
v_gene: TRBV7-2
j_gene: TRBJ2-7
CDR3aa: CASSSYPTGVYEQYF
CDR3nt: TGTGCCAGCAGCTCTTACCCGACAGGGGTCTACGAGCAGTACTTC

d_gene: TRBD2
abundance: NA
v_gene: TRBV5-1
j_gene: TRBJ2-1
CDR3aa: CASSSAPPTSVGDNEQFF
CDR3nt: TGCGCCAGCAGTTCCGCCCCCCCTACTAGCGTCGGGGACAATGAGCAGTTCTTC

d_gene: TRBD1
abundance: NA
v_gene: TRBV7-9
j_gene: TRBJ1-3
CDR3aa: CASSLGRDRGSGNTIYF
CDR3nt: TGTGCCAGCAGCTTAGGCCGGGACAGGGGAAGTGGAAACACCATATATTTT

d_gene: NA
abundance: NA
v_gene: TRBV27
j_gene: TRBJ2-1
CDR3aa: CASSLGLGGYNEQFF
CDR3nt: TGTGCCAGCAGCCTAGGACTAGGGGGCTACAATGAGCAGTTCTTC

d_gene: TRBD2
abundance: NA
v_gene: TRBV19
j_gene: TRBJ2-1
CDR3aa: CASSAGGIHNEQFF
CDR3nt: TGTGCCAGTAGTGCGGGGGGAATCCACAATGAGCAGTTCTTC

d_gene: TRBD1
abundance: NA
v_gene: TRBV5-5
j_gene: TRBJ2-7
CDR3aa: CASSSWDRVEQYF
CDR3nt: TGTGCCAGCAGCTCCTGGGACAGGGTCGAGCAGTACTTC

d_gene: TRBD2
abundance: NA
v_gene: TRBV29-1
j_gene: TRBJ2-3
CDR3aa: CSVLAGVTDTQYF
CDR3nt: TGCAGCGTACTAGCGGGGGTCACAGATACGCAGTATTTT

d_gene: NA
abundance: once
v_gene: TRBV2
j_gene: TRBJ2-3
CDR3aa: CASILTGFDTDTQYF
CDR3nt: TGTGCCAGCATTCTGACAGGATTTGACACAGATACGCAGTATTTT

d_gene: TRBD1
abundance: NA
v_gene: TRBV25-1
j_gene: TRBJ2-7
CDR3aa: CASSQTGSFYEQYF
CDR3nt: TGTGCCAGCAGTCAGACAGGGAGTTTCTACGAGCAGTACTTC

d_gene: TRBD1
abundance: NA
v_gene: TRBV4-1
j_gene: TRBJ1-1
CDR3aa: CASRLAGGNTEAFF
CDR3nt: TGCGCCAGCAGACTCGCAGGGGGTAACACTGAAGCTTTCTTT

d_gene: TRBD2
abundance: NA
v_gene: TRBV10-2
j_gene: TRBJ2-7
CDR3aa: CASIETSGPYEQYF
CDR3nt: TGCGCCAGCATCGAAACTAGCGGACCCTACGAGCAGTACTTC

d_gene: TRBD2
abundance: NA
v_gene: TRBV13
j_gene: TRBJ2-1
CDR3aa: CASSLGAGGPRNEQFF
CDR3nt: TGTGCCAGCAGCTTAGGGGCGGGGGGGCCAAGGAATGAGCAGTTCTTC

d_gene: TRBD1
abundance: NA
v_gene: TRBV9
j_gene: TRBJ1-3
CDR3aa: CASSRDSGSGNTIYF
CDR3nt: TGTGCCAGCAGCCGGGACAGTGGTTCTGGAAACACCATATATTTT

d_gene: NA
abundance: NA
v_gene: TRBV4-3
j_gene: TRBJ2-1
CDR3aa: CASSQDSVMEQFF
CDR3nt: TGCGCCAGCAGCCAAGATTCGGTGATGGAGCAGTTCTTC

d_gene: TRBD1
abundance: NA
v_gene: TRBV29-1
j_gene: TRBJ1-2
CDR3aa: CSAGTGDYGYTF
CDR3nt: TGCAGCGCCGGGACAGGGGACTATGGCTACACCTTC

d_gene: NA
abundance: NA
v_gene: TRBV4-3
j_gene: TRBJ2-7
CDR3aa: CASSQDIKYEQYF
CDR3nt: TGCGCCAGCAGCCAAGATATAAAATACGAGCAGTACTTC

d_gene: NA
abundance: NA
v_gene: TRBV14
j_gene: TRBJ2-7
CDR3aa: CASSPHYEQYF
CDR3nt: TGTGCCAGCAGCCCCCACTACGAGCAGTACTTC

d_gene: NA
abundance: NA
v_gene: TRBV19
j_gene: TRBJ2-7
CDR3aa: CASSTLSQGTGEQYF
CDR3nt: TGTGCCAGTAGTACCCTGTCCCAGGGGACGGGGGAGCAGTACTTC

d_gene: NA
abundance: once
v_gene: TRBV6-5
j_gene: TRBJ1-6
CDR3aa: CASSYLDSHNSPLHF
CDR3nt: TGTGCCAGCAGTTACTTGGACAGTCATAATTCACCCCTCCACTTT

d_gene: TRBD1
abundance: NA
v_gene: TRBV7-2
j_gene: TRBJ1-3
CDR3aa: CASSSGITGAHSGNTIYF
CDR3nt: TGTGCCAGCTCAAGTGGGATCACAGGGGCTCACTCTGGAAACACCATATATTTT

d_gene: NA
abundance: NA
v_gene: TRBV9
j_gene: TRBJ2-3
CDR3aa: CASSVGVAEEGTQYF
CDR3nt: TGTGCCAGCAGCGTAGGGGTAGCGGAGGAGGGTACGCAGTATTTT

d_gene: NA
abundance: NA
v_gene: TRBV29-1
j_gene: TRBJ2-7
CDR3aa: CSVDGGPYEQYF
CDR3nt: TGCAGCGTTGACGGGGGGCCCTACGAGCAGTACTTC